Shown below are 6 T cell receptor beta chains from a single sample sequenced in a study of T-cell memory formation after mild COVID-19. TCRdb independently ran MiXCR on the 5' RACE reads; one entry per CDR3 protein. The sample has 140,000 to 150,000 distinct CDR3 sequences, around 21% seen once. Sequenced material: PBMCs or a T cell subset sorted from them (not recorded which). These TCRs come from an adult woman who had mild COVID-19 (a few samples of this study predate the infection). Cell type and time point are not known.

In this sample, this clonotype turned up a few times. The chain combines TRBV6-1 with TRBJ2-3; D is perhaps TRBD1 or TRBD2 (5 bases each). The V end was cut by 5 bases, the J end by 5 bases, with 11 bases between. The CDR3 spans 13 residues. CDR1 is MNHNS and CDR2 is SASEGT in the germline V gene. CDR3 region: CASSRGDLDTQYF. CDR3 DNA: TGTGCCAGCAGTAGAGGGGATTTAGATACGCAGTATTTT.

The V gene is TRBV7-2, the J gene TRBJ1-2; TRBD1 aligns across 8 bases. V was clipped by 5 bases and J by 8 bases; unmatched bases: 7. This CDR3 has 13 amino acids. Germline lookup yields CDR1 SGHTA and CDR2 FQGNSA. Written as DNA, the CDR3 is TGTGCCAGCAGCAGGACAGGGAGGGAAGGCTACACCTTC. This translates into CASSRTGREGYTF. Combining the CDR3 with reference TRBV7-2 and TRBJ1-2 gives the whole variable domain GAGVSQSPSNKVTEKGKDVELRCDPISGHTALYWYRQSLGQGLEFLIYFQGNSAPDKSGLPSDRFSAERTGGSVSTLTIQRTQQEDSAVYLCASSRTGREGYTFGSGTRLTVV.

The chain couples TRBV4-2 to TRBJ2-1; 10 nucleotides agree with TRBD2. This CDR3 has 16 amino acids. Germline V gene sequence: CDR1 LGHNA, CDR2 YNFKEQ. J was trimmed by 1 base and V by 2 bases; bases with no gene match: 2. CDR3: CASSQRTSGSYNEQFF. In nucleotides, the CDR3 is TGTGCCAGCAGCCAAAGGACTAGCGGTTCCTACAATGAGCAGTTCTTC.

The V call is TRBV7-9, the J call TRBJ2-7; no firm D call. The germline V and J ends were trimmed by 5 bases and 6 bases, with 20 bases remaining between them. CDR1 and CDR2 (germline): SEHNR, FQNEAQ (reference sequence). This CDR3 spans 15 amino acids. As DNA, the CDR3 is TGTGCCAGCAGCCGTTCCCTACGGTATCCCCTCGAGCAGTACTTC. The encoded protein is CASSRSLRYPLEQYF.

Only a few counts were recorded for this clonotype. V gene TRBV13 combines with J gene TRBJ2-7; D unclear. V shed 2 bases and J shed 2 bases, with 7 bases lying between them. The germline gives CDR1 PRHDT, CDR2 FYEKMQ (reference sequence). There are 13 residues in the CDR3. The CDR3 DNA is TGTGCCAGCAGCTTACATCGCACCTACGAGCAGTACTTC. It yields the protein CASSLHRTYEQYF.

The chain combines TRBV19 with TRBJ2-4; no firm D call. Germline-derived CDR1 and CDR2 are LNHDA and SQIVND (reference sequence). This CDR3 comprises 10 residues. V lost 7 bases to trimming and J lost 12 bases, with 10 bases between them. DNA of the CDR3: TGTGCCAGTATCAGGCTCGATCAGTACTTC. Translated: CASIRLDQYF.